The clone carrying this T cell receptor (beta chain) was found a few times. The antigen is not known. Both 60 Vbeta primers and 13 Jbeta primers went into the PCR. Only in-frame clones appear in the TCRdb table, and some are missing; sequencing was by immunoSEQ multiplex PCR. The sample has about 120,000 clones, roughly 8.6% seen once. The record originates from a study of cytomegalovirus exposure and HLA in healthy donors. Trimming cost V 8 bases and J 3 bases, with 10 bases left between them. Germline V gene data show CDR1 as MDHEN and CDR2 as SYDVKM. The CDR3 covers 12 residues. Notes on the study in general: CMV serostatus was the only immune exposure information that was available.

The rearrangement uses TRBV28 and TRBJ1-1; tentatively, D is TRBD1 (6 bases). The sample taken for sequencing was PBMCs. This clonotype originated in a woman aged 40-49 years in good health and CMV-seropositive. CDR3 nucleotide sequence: TGTGCCAGCCGGGGGGGGCACACTGAAGCTTTCTTT. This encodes CASRGGHTEAFF.